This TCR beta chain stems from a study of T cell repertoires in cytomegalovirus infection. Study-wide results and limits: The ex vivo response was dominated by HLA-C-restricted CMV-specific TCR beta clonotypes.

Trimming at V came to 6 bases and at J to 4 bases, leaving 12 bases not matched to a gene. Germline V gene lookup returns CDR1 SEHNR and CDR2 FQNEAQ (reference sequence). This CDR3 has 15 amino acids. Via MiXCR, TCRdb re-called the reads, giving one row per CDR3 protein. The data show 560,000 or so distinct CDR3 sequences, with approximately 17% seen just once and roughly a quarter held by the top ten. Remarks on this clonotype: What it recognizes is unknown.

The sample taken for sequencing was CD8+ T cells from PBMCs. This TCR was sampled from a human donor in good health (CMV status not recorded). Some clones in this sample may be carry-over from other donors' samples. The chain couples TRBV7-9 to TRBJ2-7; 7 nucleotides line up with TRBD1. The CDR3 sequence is CASRQDRLDRYEQYF. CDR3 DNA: TGTGCCAGCAGACAAGATAGGCTGGACAGGTACGAGCAGTACTTC. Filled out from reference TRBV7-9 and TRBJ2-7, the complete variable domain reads DTGVSQNPRHKITKRGQNVTFRCDPISEHNRLYWYRQTLGQGPEFLTYFQNEAQLEKSRLLSDRFSAERPKGSFSTLEIQRTEQGDSAMYLCASRQDRLDRYEQYFGPGTRLTVT.